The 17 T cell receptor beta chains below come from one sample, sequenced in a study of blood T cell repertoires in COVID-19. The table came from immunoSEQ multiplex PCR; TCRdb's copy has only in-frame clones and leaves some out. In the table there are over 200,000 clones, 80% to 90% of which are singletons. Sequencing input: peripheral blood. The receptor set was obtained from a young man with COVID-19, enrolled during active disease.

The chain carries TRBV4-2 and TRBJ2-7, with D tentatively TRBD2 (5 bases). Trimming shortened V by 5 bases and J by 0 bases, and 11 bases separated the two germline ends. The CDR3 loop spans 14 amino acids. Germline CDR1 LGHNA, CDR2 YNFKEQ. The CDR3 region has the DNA TGTGCCAGCAGCTTTACTAGTTCCTCCTACGAGCAGTACTTC. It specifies CASSFTSSSYEQYF.

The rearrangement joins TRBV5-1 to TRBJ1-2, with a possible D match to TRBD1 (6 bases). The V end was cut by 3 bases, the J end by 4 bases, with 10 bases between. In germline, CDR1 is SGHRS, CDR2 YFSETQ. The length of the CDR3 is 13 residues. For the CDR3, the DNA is TGCGCCAGCAGCTCCGGACAGTTCTATGGCTACACCTTC. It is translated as CASSSGQFYGYTF.

The chain's CDR3 is CASSPGQGRVSYNSPLHF. CDR3 DNA: TGTGCCAGCAGCCCGGGACAGGGTCGGGTGTCCTATAATTCACCCCTCCACTTT. This chain links TRBV7-6 with TRBJ1-6, with TRBD1 identical over 9 bases. The CDR3 runs 18 residues. After removal of 5 bases from V and 1 base from J, the junction contained 9 bases not matched to a gene. In germline, CDR1 is SGHVS, CDR2 FNYEAQ.

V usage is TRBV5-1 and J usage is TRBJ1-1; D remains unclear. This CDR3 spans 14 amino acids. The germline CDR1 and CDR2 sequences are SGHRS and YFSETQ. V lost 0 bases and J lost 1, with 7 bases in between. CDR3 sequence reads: CASSLDSRNTEAFF. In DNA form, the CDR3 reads TGCGCCAGCAGCTTGGATTCGCGGAACACTGAAGCTTTCTTT.

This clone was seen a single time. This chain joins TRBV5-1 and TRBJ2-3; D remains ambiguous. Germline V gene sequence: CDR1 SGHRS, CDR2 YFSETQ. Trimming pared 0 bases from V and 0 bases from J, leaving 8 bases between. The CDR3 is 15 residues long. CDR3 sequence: CASSLGHASTDTQYF. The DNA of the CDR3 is TGCGCCAGCAGCTTGGGGCATGCTAGCACAGATACGCAGTATTTT.

DNA for the CDR3: TGTGCCAGTAGTATTGACAGCTACTCTGGAAACACCATATATTTT. Translating it yields CASSIDSYSGNTIYF. The chain combines TRBV19 with TRBJ1-3; weak D call: TRBD1 (5 bases). V was trimmed by 3 bases and J by 0 bases, leaving 9 bases between them. Germline V gene sequence: CDR1 LNHDA, CDR2 SQIVND (reference sequence). This CDR3 comprises 15 residues.

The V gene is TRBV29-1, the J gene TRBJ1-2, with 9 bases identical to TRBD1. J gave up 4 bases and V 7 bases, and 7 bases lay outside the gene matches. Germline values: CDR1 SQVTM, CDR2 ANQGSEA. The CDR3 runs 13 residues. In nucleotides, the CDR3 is TGCAGCGCTGGATCGGGACAGGGCTATGGCTACACCTTC. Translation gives CSAGSGQGYGYTF.

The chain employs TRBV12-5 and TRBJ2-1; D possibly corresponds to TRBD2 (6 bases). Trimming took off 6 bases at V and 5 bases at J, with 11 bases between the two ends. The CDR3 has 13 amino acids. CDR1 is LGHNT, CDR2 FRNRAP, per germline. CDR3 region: CASGPSGDNEQFF. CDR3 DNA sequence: TGTGCTAGTGGCCCCTCGGGGGACAATGAGCAGTTCTTC.

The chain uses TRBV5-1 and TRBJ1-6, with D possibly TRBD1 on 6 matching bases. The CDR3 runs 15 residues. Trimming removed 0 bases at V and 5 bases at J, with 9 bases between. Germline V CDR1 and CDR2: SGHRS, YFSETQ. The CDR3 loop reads CASSLVAGDNSPLHF. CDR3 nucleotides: TGCGCCAGCAGCTTGGTAGCAGGGGATAATTCACCCCTCCACTTT.

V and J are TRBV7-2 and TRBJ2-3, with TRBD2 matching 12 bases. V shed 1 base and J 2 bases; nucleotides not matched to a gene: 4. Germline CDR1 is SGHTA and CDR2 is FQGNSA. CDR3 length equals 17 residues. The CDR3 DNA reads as TGTGCCAGCAGCTTAGGTGGACTAGCGGGATTCACAGATACGCAGTATTTT. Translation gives CASSLGGLAGFTDTQYF. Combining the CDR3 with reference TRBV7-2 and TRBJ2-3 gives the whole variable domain GAGVSQSPSNKVTEKGKDVELRCDPISGHTALYWYRQSLGQGLEFLIYFQGNSAPDKSGLPSDRFSAERTGGSVSTLTIQRTQQEDSAVYLCASSLGGLAGFTDTQYFGPGTRLTVL.

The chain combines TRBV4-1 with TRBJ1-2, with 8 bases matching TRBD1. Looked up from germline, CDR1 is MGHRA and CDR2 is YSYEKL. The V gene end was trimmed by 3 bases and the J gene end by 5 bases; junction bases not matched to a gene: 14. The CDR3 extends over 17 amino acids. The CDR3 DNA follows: TGCGCCAGCAGCCACCTCCCGTCGACGGACAGGGTTTATGGCTACACCTTC. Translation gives CASSHLPSTDRVYGYTF.

The CDR3 nucleotides read TGTGCCAGCAGCTTGGCCGCAGGTCAGAACTATGGCTACACCTTC. Residues: CASSLAAGQNYGYTF. The chain recombines TRBV5-4 with TRBJ1-2, with no clear D. The germline V gene encodes CDR1 SGHNT and CDR2 YYREEE (reference sequence). V lost 0 bases, J lost 2 bases, and 11 bases lay in between. The CDR3 loop spans 15 amino acids.

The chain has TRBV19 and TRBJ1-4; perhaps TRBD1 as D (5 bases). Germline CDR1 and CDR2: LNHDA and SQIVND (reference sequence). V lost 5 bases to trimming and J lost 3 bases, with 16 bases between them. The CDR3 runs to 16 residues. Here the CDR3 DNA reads TGTGCCAGTAGTCCACGTCCCGGGACTTCTAATGAAAAACTGTTTTTT. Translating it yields CASSPRPGTSNEKLFF.

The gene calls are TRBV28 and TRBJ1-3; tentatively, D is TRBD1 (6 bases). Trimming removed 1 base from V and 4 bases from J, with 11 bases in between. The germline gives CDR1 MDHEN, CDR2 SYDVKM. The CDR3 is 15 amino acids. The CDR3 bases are TGTGCCAGCAGTTTATCAGGGGATCACGGAAACACCATATATTTT. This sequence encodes CASSLSGDHGNTIYF.

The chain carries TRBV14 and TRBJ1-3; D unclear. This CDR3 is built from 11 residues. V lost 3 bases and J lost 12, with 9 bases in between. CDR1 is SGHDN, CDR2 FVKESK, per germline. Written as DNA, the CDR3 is TGTGCCAGCAGCCAGGGCTATCACATATATTTT. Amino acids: CASSQGYHIYF.

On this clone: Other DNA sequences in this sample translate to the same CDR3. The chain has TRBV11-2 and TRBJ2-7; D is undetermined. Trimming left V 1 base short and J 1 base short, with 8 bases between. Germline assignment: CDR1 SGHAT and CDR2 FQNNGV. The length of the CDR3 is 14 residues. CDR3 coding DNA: TGTGCCAGCAGCTTAGGTGCAGGTTCCTACGAGCAGTACTTC. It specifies CASSLGAGSYEQYF.

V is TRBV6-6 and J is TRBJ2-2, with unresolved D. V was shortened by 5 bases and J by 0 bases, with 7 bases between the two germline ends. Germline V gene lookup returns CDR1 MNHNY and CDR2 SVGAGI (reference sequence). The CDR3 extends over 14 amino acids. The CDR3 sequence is CASSPYTNTGELFF. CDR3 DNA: TGTGCCAGCAGTCCTTACACGAACACCGGGGAGCTGTTTTTT.